The 28 T cell receptor beta chains listed next were all sequenced from one sample in a study of cytomegalovirus exposure and HLA in healthy donors. Profiled with immunoSEQ multiplex PCR; TCRdb holds only in-frame clones, not every one. Of 150,000 to 200,000 clones listed, about 84% were seen once; the top ten hold more than 1.1%. Sequences were obtained from PBMCs. All receptors come from a woman younger than 35 in good health and CMV-seronegative.

J is TRBJ2-1 and V is TRBV25-1, with a possible D match to TRBD1 (6 bases). The CDR3 loop spans 15 amino acids. The germline V and J ends were trimmed by 2 bases and 6 bases, with 14 bases remaining between them. Germline CDR1 is MGHDK and CDR2 is SYGVNS. Here the CDR3 reads CASSEIVGAFNEQFF. CDR3 sequence (DNA): TGTGCCAGCAGTGAAATTGTGGGGGCGTTCAATGAGCAGTTCTTC.

CDR3 in amino acids: CASSSGTGPYEQYF. Written as DNA, the CDR3 is TGCGCCAGCAGCTCCGGGACAGGGCCCTACGAGCAGTACTTC. The chain links TRBV5-1 to TRBJ2-7, with 9 bases matching TRBD1. CDR3 length: 14 residues. The germline V gene encodes CDR1 SGHRS and CDR2 YFSETQ. With 3 bases clipped from V and 2 bases from J, the junction kept 3 bases outside the gene matches.

In its sample, this clone was seen once. CDR3 sequence: CAISTHQETQYF. CDR3 DNA sequence: TGTGCCATCTCGACTCACCAAGAGACCCAGTACTTC. The V call is TRBV10-3, the J call TRBJ2-5, with D hard to call. The CDR3 is made up of 12 amino acids. Trimming cost V 8 bases and J 0 bases, with 7 bases left between them. The germline CDR1 and CDR2 sequences are ENHRY and SYGVKD.

The CDR3 DNA reads TGCGCCAGCAGTTGGCCCTCGGGACTCGGCTACAATGAGCAGTTCTTC. Translating gives CASSWPSGLGYNEQFF. The genes are TRBV4-1 and TRBJ2-1; weak D call: TRBD2 (6 bases). The CDR3 runs 16 residues. In germline, CDR1 is MGHRA, CDR2 YSYEKL. The V end was cut by 6 bases, the J end by 3 bases, with 18 bases between.

The rearrangement links TRBV19 to TRBJ2-7; the match to TRBD1 covers 10 bases. V dropped 4 bases and J dropped 3; count of bases not matched to a gene: 3. Germline V CDR1 and CDR2: LNHDA, SQIVND (reference sequence). This CDR3 has 14 amino acids. CDR3 protein: CASSKGQGIYEQYF. In nucleotides, the CDR3 is TGTGCCAGTAGTAAGGGACAGGGGATCTACGAGCAGTACTTC.

The chain carries TRBV30 and TRBJ2-3; a weak D match, TRBD2 (6 bases). This CDR3 region has 14 residues. Germline V lookup: CDR1 GTSNPN, CDR2 SVGIG (reference sequence). V shed 3 bases and J shed 0 bases, with 10 bases lying between them. CDR3 sequence reads: CAWSRRGSTDTQYF. The CDR3 coding sequence is TGTGCCTGGAGCAGGCGGGGCAGCACAGATACGCAGTATTTT.

The rearrangement links TRBV29-1 to TRBJ1-4; D gene ambiguous. The V gene lost 0 bases and the J gene lost 7 bases, with 3 bases spanning the gap. Looked up from germline, CDR1 is SQVTM and CDR2 is ANQGSEA. This CDR3 comprises 11 residues. The CDR3, as DNA: TGCAGCGTTGAAGATCGTGAAAAACTGTTTTTT. It translates to CSVEDREKLFF.

CDR3 protein: CASSPTGETNEKLFF. DNA of the CDR3: TGTGCCAGCAGCCCTACAGGGGAGACTAATGAAAAACTGTTTTTT. The chain recombines TRBV11-2 with TRBJ1-4, with TRBD1 matching over 7 bases. The CDR3 runs to 15 residues. The V gene's germline CDR1 is SGHAT and CDR2 FQNNGV. The trim removed 5 bases at V and 2 bases at J, leaving 5 bases unmatched.

J is TRBJ2-7 and V is TRBV7-8; 12 nucleotides align to TRBD1. V dropped 3 bases and J dropped 4; count of bases not matched to a gene: 4. The CDR3 is made up of 15 amino acids. The germline V gene encodes CDR1 SGHVS and CDR2 FQNEAQ. The CDR3 DNA sequence: TGTGCCAGCAGCTTGAGGGACAGGGGGCAGTACGAGCAGTACTTC. Amino acids: CASSLRDRGQYEQYF.

The J gene is TRBJ2-7, the V gene TRBV10-2, with 7 bases matching TRBD2. J lost 2 bases, V lost 5 bases, and 6 bases had no gene match. CDR1 and CDR2 (germline): WSHSY, SAAADI. The CDR3 consists of 14 residues. CDR3 residues: CASSLAGDTYEQYF. The CDR3 coding sequence is TGCGCCAGCAGTCTTGCGGGAGACACCTACGAGCAGTACTTC.

The chain links TRBV4-2 to TRBJ1-2; TRBD1 aligns across 8 bases. This CDR3 spans 13 amino acids. CDR1 LGHNA and CDR2 YNFKEQ come from the germline V gene. With 3 bases clipped from V and 6 bases from J, the junction kept 3 bases outside the gene matches. The CDR3 reads CASSHRGPNGYTF. DNA for the CDR3: TGTGCCAGCAGCCACAGGGGGCCGAATGGCTACACCTTC.

The CDR3 DNA sequence: TGTGCCAGCAGCTTAACGACAGGGCCCTACGAGCAGTACTTC. It encodes CASSLTTGPYEQYF. The V gene is TRBV5-6, the J gene TRBJ2-7; the match to TRBD1 covers 7 bases. CDR1 SGHDT and CDR2 YYEEEE come from the germline V gene. Unmatched junction bases numbered 4, after V lost 2 bases and J lost 2 bases. There are 14 residues in the CDR3.

This chain links TRBV30 with TRBJ2-7; 8 positions match TRBD1. The CDR3 sequence is 14 residues long. Per germline, CDR1 GTSNPN and CDR2 SVGIG (reference sequence). V was pared by 1 base and J by 3 bases, with 5 bases of the junction left unmatched. Here the CDR3 DNA reads TGTGCCTGGAGTGACGGACAGGGAAACTACGAGCAGTACTTC. This gives the protein CAWSDGQGNYEQYF.

This rearrangement joins TRBV7-9 to TRBJ2-1, with 12 positions matching TRBD2. This CDR3 has 17 residues. In germline, CDR1 is SEHNR, CDR2 FQNEAQ (reference sequence). With 5 bases clipped from V and 8 bases from J, the junction kept 13 bases outside the gene matches. The CDR3 nucleotides are TGTGCCAGCAGCCCTCGGACTAGCGGGGTTTATCTTCATGAGCAGTTCTTC. Translated: CASSPRTSGVYLHEQFF.

The chain couples TRBV6-1 to TRBJ2-1; possibly TRBD2 for D (5 bases). Trimming stripped 0 bases from V and 9 bases from J, with 9 bases between. Germline-derived CDR1 and CDR2 are MNHNS and SASEGT. The CDR3 has 13 amino acids. The CDR3 DNA sequence: TGTGCCAGCAGTGAAGCCCCCAGCGGTGAGCAGTTCTTC. Its protein product is CASSEAPSGEQFF.

The chain uses TRBV25-1 and TRBJ2-4; D may be TRBD2 (7 bases). CDR3 length: 16 amino acids. The V end was cut by 2 bases, the J end by 0 bases, with 11 bases between. Germline lookup yields CDR1 MGHDK and CDR2 SYGVNS. CDR3 sequence reads: CASSEEGGIAKNIQYF. The CDR3 DNA is TGTGCCAGCAGTGAAGAGGGGGGGATAGCCAAAAACATTCAGTACTTC.

This sequence joins TRBV4-1 and TRBJ1-2; 9 bases agree with TRBD1. This CDR3 contains 16 residues. Per the germline V gene, CDR1 is MGHRA and CDR2 is YSYEKL. V lost 0 bases to trimming and J lost 8 bases; unmatched junction nucleotides: 10. CDR3 sequence: CASSQDRGQGTHGYTF. The CDR3 DNA reads as TGCGCCAGCAGCCAAGACCGGGGACAGGGAACGCACGGCTACACCTTC.

The genes are TRBV2 and TRBJ1-4, with D perhaps matching TRBD1 (6 bases). The CDR3 contains 15 residues. Trimming took 6 bases from V and 0 from J, leaving 11 bases between them. Germline values: CDR1 SNHLY, CDR2 FYNNEI. As DNA, the CDR3 is TGTGCCAGCAGAGATAACAGGGCAACTAATGAAAAACTGTTTTTT. It translates to CASRDNRATNEKLFF.

In its sample, this clone was seen once. The V and J genes are TRBV5-6 and TRBJ2-1; D is ambiguous. This CDR3 has 12 residues. V was clipped by 0 bases and J by 9 bases, with 7 bases between them. From germline, CDR1 is SGHDT and CDR2 YYEEEE. The CDR3: CASSLAGIEQFF. CDR3 nucleotides: TGTGCCAGCAGCTTGGCGGGTATTGAGCAGTTCTTC.

The chain employs TRBV29-1 and TRBJ2-1; TRBD2 might be the D (6 bases). Germline CDR1 and CDR2: SQVTM and ANQGSEA. V was pared by 8 bases and J by 7 bases, with 15 bases between. This CDR3 has 12 amino acids. CDR3 region: CSSFGGSNEQFF. The CDR3 DNA reads as TGCAGCTCGTTCGGGGGATCGAATGAGCAGTTCTTC.

The chain is built from TRBV9 and TRBJ2-1; D gene unclear. V dropped 0 bases and J dropped 5 bases, with 9 bases sitting between them. The CDR3 is 14 amino acids. Germline values: CDR1 SGDLS, CDR2 YYNGEE. The CDR3 sequence is CASSVAGQNNEQFF. CDR3 DNA: TGTGCCAGCAGCGTAGCTGGGCAGAACAATGAGCAGTTCTTC.

This rearrangement joins TRBV29-1 to TRBJ2-3, with a weak D call TRBD1 (6 bases). The CDR3 sequence is 15 residues long. The ends were cut back, 4 bases at V and 0 bases at J, with 14 bases in the middle. Germline CDR1 and CDR2: SQVTM and ANQGSEA. CDR3 DNA sequence: TGCAGCGTTGCCCCAGGACAGTTAAGCACAGATACGCAGTATTTT. Its translation: CSVAPGQLSTDTQYF.

This sequence joins TRBV4-1 and TRBJ1-2, with D maybe TRBD1 (6 bases). The V end lost 1 base, the J end lost 3 bases, and 9 bases lay between the germline ends. The CDR3 is made up of 14 amino acids. CDR1 and CDR2 from the germline V gene are MGHRA and YSYEKL. CDR3 sequence (DNA): TGCGCCAGCAGCCAAGGAGGGGGGGACTATGGCTACACCTTC. It encodes CASSQGGGDYGYTF.

A single count supports this clone. CDR3: CASSKAGVSQYYNEQFF. CDR3 bases: TGTGCCAGCAGCAAAGCAGGGGTATCCCAATATTACAATGAGCAGTTCTTC. The chain couples TRBV7-3 to TRBJ2-1; D is perhaps TRBD1 (6 bases). Per germline, CDR1 SGHTA and CDR2 FQGTGA. This CDR3 has 17 residues. Between the trimmed V and J ends, which lost 5 bases and 4 bases, there was a span of 21 bases.

The CDR3 region has the DNA TGTGCCATCAGTGAGTCCGCCTTAGCGGGAGGGCCTGGCGAGCAGTACTTC. Translating it yields CAISESALAGGPGEQYF. The V and J genes are TRBV10-3 and TRBJ2-7; TRBD2 aligns across 11 bases. The J segment lost 6 bases and the V segment lost 0 bases, leaving 10 bases of the junction unmatched. Germline CDR1 is ENHRY and CDR2 is SYGVKD. The CDR3 spans 17 residues.

This chain uses TRBV7-9 with TRBJ2-1; TRBD2 aligns across 7 bases. CDR3 size: 19 residues. The V gene's germline CDR1 is SEHNR and CDR2 FQNEAQ (reference sequence). V lost 0 bases, J lost 2 bases, and 13 bases stayed unmatched. CDR3 coding DNA: TGTGCCAGCAGCTTAGCGAACCGACTAGCTGCCAATACCTACAATGAGCAGTTCTTC. Translation gives CASSLANRLAANTYNEQFF.

The CDR3 here is CASSFKAGHNEQFF. CDR3 sequence (DNA): TGTGCCAGCAGCTTTAAGGCGGGGCACAATGAGCAGTTCTTC. This chain connects TRBV7-8 to TRBJ2-1, with D possibly being TRBD2 (6 bases). The CDR3 is 14 amino acids. V lost 3 bases and J lost 5, with 11 bases in between. In germline, CDR1 is SGHVS, CDR2 FQNEAQ.

For this clone: An end of the junction does not agree with germline; a read error may underlie this. The chain joins TRBV25-1 to TRBJ1-1; TRBD1 might be the D (6 bases). The V gene's germline CDR1 is MGHDK and CDR2 SYGVNS. This CDR3 comprises 15 residues. CDR3 DNA: TGTGCCAGCAATGAAGGGGGGGGCATGAACACTGAAGCTTTCTTT. As protein: CASNEGGGMNTEAFF.